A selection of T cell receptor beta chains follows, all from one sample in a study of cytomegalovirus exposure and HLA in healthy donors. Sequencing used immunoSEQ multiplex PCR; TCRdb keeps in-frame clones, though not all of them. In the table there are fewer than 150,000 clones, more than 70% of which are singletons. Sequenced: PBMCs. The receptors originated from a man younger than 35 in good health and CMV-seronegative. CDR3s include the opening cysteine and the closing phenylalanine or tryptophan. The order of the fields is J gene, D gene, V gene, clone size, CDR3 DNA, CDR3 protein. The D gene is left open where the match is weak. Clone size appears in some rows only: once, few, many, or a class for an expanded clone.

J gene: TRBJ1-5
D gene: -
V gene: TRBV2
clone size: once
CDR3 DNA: TGTGCCAGCCGAGATGTCACAGACAGCAATCAGCCCCAGCATTTT
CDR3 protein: CASRDVTDSNQPQHF

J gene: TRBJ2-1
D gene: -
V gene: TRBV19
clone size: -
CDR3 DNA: TGTGCCAGTAGCTTCCGGAGAAGTTCCTACAATGAGCAGTTCTTC
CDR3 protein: CASSFRRSSYNEQFF

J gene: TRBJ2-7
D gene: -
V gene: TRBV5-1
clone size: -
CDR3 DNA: TGCGCCAGCAGCTTGGGAGGAGGGATGGGGTCCTACGAGCAGTACTTC
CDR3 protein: CASSLGGGMGSYEQYF

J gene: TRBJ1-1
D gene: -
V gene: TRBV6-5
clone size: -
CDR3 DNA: TGTGCCAGCAGTTACTCGCGGCCCTCTACTGAAGCTTTCTTT
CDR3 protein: CASSYSRPSTEAFF

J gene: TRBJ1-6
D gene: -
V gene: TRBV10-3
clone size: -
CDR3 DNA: TGTGCCATCAGTACAGGCGATTCACCCCTCCACTTT
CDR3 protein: CAISTGDSPLHF

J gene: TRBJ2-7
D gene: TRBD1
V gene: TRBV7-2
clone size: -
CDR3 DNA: TGTGCCAGCCAGGGGGTCTACGAGCAGTACTTC
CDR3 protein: CASQGVYEQYF

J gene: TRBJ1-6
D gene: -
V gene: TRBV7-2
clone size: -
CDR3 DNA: TGTGCCAGCAGCTTAGCGGCAGGGGACATCGGTTCACCCCTCCACTTT
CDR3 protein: CASSLAAGDIGSPLHF

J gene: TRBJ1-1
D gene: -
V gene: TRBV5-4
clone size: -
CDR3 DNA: TGTGCCAGCAGCTTGGAACAGAGGAACACTGAAGCTTTCTTT
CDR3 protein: CASSLEQRNTEAFF

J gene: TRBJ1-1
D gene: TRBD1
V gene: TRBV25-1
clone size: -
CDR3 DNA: TGTGCCAGCAGTGAATTTTTTGTTGGACAGGGGGCTGGCACTGAAGCTTTCTTT
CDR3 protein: CASSEFFVGQGAGTEAFF

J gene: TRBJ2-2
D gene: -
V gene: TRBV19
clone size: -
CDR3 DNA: TGTGCCAGTAGAGAAGGGGTAAACACCGGGGAGCTGTTTTTT
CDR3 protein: CASREGVNTGELFF

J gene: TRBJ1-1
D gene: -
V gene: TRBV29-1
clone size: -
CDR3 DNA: TGCAGCGTTGAAACGCGCGACACTGAAGCTTTCTTT
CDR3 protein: CSVETRDTEAFF

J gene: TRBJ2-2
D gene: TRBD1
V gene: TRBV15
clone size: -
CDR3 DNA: TGTGCCACCGAGGGACAGGGTTACACCGGGGAGCTGTTTTTT
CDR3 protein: CATEGQGYTGELFF

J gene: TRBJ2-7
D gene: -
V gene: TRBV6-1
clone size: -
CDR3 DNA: TGTGCCACCTCACCGCTAGGGAGCTCCTACGAGCAGTACTTC
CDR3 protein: CATSPLGSSYEQYF

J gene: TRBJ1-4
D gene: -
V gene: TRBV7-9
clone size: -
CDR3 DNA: TGTGCCAGCAGCATTCGGACAGAACCTGAAAAACTGTTTTTT
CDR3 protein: CASSIRTEPEKLFF

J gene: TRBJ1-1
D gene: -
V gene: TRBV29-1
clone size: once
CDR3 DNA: TGCAGCGTTACTCTGGCCGGGTTCGCTGAAGCTTTCTTT
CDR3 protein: CSVTLAGFAEAFF

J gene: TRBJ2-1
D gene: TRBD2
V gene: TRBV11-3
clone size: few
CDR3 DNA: TGTGCCAGCAGCCCCGGGACTAGCCCGTTCTTC
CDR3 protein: CASSPGTSPFF

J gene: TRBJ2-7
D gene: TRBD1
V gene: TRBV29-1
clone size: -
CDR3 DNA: TGCAGCGTTGTCGTTGGGGACAGGGACTCCTACGAGCAGTACTTC
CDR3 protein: CSVVVGDRDSYEQYF

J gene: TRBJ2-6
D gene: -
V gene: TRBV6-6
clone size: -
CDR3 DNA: TGTGCCAGCAGCCGCGCTGGGGCCAACGTCCTGACTTTC
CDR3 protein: CASSRAGANVLTF

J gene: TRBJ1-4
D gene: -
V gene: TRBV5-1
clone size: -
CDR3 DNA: TGCGCCAGCAGCCCAGGGGCCGGCTTTAATGAAAAACTGTTTTTT
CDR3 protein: CASSPGAGFNEKLFF

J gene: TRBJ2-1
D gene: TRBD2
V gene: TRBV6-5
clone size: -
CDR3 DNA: TGTGCCAGCACGCCCCCGGGGGGGTACAATGAGCAGTTCTTC
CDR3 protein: CASTPPGGYNEQFF

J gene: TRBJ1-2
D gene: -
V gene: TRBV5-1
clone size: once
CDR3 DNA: TGCGCCAGCAGCTTGGGACTCGACGCGAAGTTTAACTATGGCTACACCTTC
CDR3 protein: CASSLGLDAKFNYGYTF

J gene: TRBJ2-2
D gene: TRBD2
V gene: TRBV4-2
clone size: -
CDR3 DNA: TGTGCCAGCAGCCAAGATAGCGGGAGTAGGGCCGGGGAGCTGTTTTTT
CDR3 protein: CASSQDSGSRAGELFF

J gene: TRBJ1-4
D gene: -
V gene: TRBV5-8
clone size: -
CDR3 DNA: TGTGCCAGCAGCTTGGGACAGAGAAATGAAAAACTGTTTTTT
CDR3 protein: CASSLGQRNEKLFF

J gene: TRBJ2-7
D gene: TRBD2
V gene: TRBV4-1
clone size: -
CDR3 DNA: TGCGCCAGCAGCCAAGATCCCTCCGGTGGCGGGAGCCCCTACGAGCAGTACTTC
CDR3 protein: CASSQDPSGGGSPYEQYF

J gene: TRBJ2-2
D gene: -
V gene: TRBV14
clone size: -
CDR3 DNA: TGTGCCAGCAGCCAAGACCGGGACTCATCCTACACCGGGGAGCTGTTTTTT
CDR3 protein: CASSQDRDSSYTGELFF

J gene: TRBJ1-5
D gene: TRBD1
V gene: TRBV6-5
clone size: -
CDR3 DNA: TGTGCCAGCAGAGGCACAGGGGGCGGCGGTCAGCCCCAGCATTTT
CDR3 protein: CASRGTGGGGQPQHF

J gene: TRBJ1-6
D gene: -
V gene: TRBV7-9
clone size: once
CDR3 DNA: TGTGCCAGCAGCTCTGGACAGTCTAATTCACCCCTCCACTTT
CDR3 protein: CASSSGQSNSPLHF